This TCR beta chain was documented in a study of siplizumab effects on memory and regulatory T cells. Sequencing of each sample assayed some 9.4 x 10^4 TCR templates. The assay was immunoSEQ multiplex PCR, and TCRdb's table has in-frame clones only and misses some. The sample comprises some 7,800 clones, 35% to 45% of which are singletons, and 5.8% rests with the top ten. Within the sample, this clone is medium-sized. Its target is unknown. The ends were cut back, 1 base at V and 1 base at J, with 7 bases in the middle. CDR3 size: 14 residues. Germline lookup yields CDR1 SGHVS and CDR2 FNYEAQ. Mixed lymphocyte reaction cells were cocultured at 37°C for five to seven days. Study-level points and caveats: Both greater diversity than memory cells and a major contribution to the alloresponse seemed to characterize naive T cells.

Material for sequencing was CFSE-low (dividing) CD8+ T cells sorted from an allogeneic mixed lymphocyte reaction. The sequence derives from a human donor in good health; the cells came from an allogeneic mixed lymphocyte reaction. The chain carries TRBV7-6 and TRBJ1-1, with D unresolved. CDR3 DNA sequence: TGTGCCAGCAGCTTAGTGTACAGGAACACTGAAGCTTTCTTT. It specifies CASSLVYRNTEAFF. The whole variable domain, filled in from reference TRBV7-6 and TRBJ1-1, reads GAGVSQSPRYKVTKRGQDVALRCDPISGHVSLYWYRQALGQGPEFLTYFNYEAQQDKSGLPNDRFSAERPEGSISTLTIQRTEQRDSAMYRCASSLVYRNTEAFFGQGTRLTVV.